Listed below are T cell receptor beta chains from one sample, sequenced in a study of vaccination effects on CD4 cells after COVID-19. The repertoire was sequenced with immunoSEQ multiplex PCR; TCRdb's copy has only in-frame clones and lacks some. Seen here are roughly 70,000 clones, roughly 74% observed once, and the top ten hold about 1.6%. These TCRs are of unknown antigen specificity. The starting material was CD4+ T cells from PBMCs cultured with HCoV-229E spike peptides, obtained after COVID-19 vaccination. The receptors were gathered from a human donor who received a COVID-19 vaccine. Each CDR3 is given with its conserved first and last residue. The D gene is left open where the match is weak. Clone size is stated in some rows and not others, as once, few, many or a class when expanded.

DNA | CDR3 | size | V | D | J
TGTGCCAGCAGCCTGGTGGGACAGCCTAACTATGGCTACACCTTC | CASSLVGQPNYGYTF | NA | TRBV5-5 | TRBD1 | TRBJ1-2
TGCGCCAGCAGCCTTGGAGCCGGGACAGGGGACACTGAAGCTTTCTTT | CASSLGAGTGDTEAFF | NA | TRBV4-3 | TRBD1 | TRBJ1-1
TGTGCCAGCGGCGGCGAACAGGGGGCCAACGTCCTGACTTTC | CASGGEQGANVLTF | few | TRBV18 | NA | TRBJ2-6
TGTGCCTGTGGATGGAATGAGCAGTTCTTC | CACGWNEQFF | NA | TRBV30 | NA | TRBJ2-1
TGTGCCACCAGCAGAGGTGACAGGGGCACAGATACGCAGTATTTT | CATSRGDRGTDTQYF | NA | TRBV15 | TRBD1 | TRBJ2-3
TGTGCCAGCAGCCAAATTGCACGTTTCGGCTACACCTTC | CASSQIARFGYTF | few | TRBV3-1/TRBV3-2 | NA | TRBJ1-2
TGTGCCACCAGAGATAGCGGTTACACAGATACGCAGTATTTT | CATRDSGYTDTQYF | once | TRBV24-1 | NA | TRBJ2-3
TGTGCCAGCAGTCCCATCGGTCGTCGGCAGCCCCAGCATTTT | CASSPIGRRQPQHF | few | TRBV6-6 | NA | TRBJ1-5
TGTGCCAGCAGCCCGAACAGGGCGTGGGGTAATTTACCCCTCCACTTT | CASSPNRAWGNLPLHF | few | TRBV5-6 | NA | TRBJ1-6
TGTGCCAGCAGCCAAGGGACTGCGAACACCGGGGAGCTGTTTTTT | CASSQGTANTGELFF | NA | TRBV7-7 | NA | TRBJ2-2
TGCGCCAGCAGCCAAGATCCTAGCGGGGGGGCCTTATCCTACAATGAGCAGTTCTTC | CASSQDPSGGALSYNEQFF | few | TRBV4-1 | TRBD2 | TRBJ2-1
TGCGCCAGCAGCCAATACCTGGACAGGGAGTATGAGCAGTTCTTC | CASSQYLDREYEQFF | NA | TRBV4-1 | TRBD1 | TRBJ2-1
TGTGCCAGCAGCCCCTCCCGACTAGCGGGGGCAGATACGCAGTATTTT | CASSPSRLAGADTQYF | NA | TRBV7-3 | TRBD2 | TRBJ2-3
TGTGCCAGCAGTGAAGCACGGCGGGGGGAGAACACCGGGGAGCTGTTTTTT | CASSEARRGENTGELFF | NA | TRBV6-1 | TRBD2 | TRBJ2-2
TGTGCCAGCAGTTACCAGGTGAACACAGATACGCAGTATTTT | CASSYQVNTDTQYF | NA | TRBV6-2/TRBV6-3 | NA | TRBJ2-3
TGTGCCAGCAGCAGGACAGGAAATCAGCCCCAGCATTTT | CASSRTGNQPQHF | NA | TRBV7-9 | TRBD1 | TRBJ1-5
TGTGCCAGCAGCCAAGAGCGGACAGGGAGGAGAGAAAAACTGTTTTTT | CASSQERTGRREKLFF | NA | TRBV14 | TRBD1 | TRBJ1-4
TGCGCCAGCAGCTTAGAGGCCGAGAGCTCCTATAATTCACCCCTCCACTTT | CASSLEAESSYNSPLHF | NA | TRBV5-1 | NA | TRBJ1-6
TGTGCCAGCAGTTATAGTTTACCAGGCGAGAACACTGAAGCTTTCTTT | CASSYSLPGENTEAFF | NA | TRBV6-2/TRBV6-3 | NA | TRBJ1-1
TGCGCCAGCTCCCCGGCGGGGTCGAGGGACACCGGGGAGCTGTTTTTT | CASSPAGSRDTGELFF | NA | TRBV5-1 | NA | TRBJ2-2
TGTGCCAGCAGTGAACGGGACAGGGAAAGCTACACCTTC | CASSERDRESYTF | once | TRBV6-1 | TRBD1 | TRBJ1-2
TGCGCCAGCAGCCGAGAGGGGGCGCGAGGCAATCAGCCCCAGCATTTT | CASSREGARGNQPQHF | NA | TRBV4-1 | TRBD1 | TRBJ1-5
TGCGCCAGCCGCAAATTTCTGGGGGAGACCCAGTACTTC | CASRKFLGETQYF | NA | TRBV5-1 | NA | TRBJ2-5
TGTGCCAGCAGTCCGGGACAGGGTATTCTAGATACGCAGTATTTT | CASSPGQGILDTQYF | NA | TRBV25-1 | TRBD1 | TRBJ2-3
TGCGCCAGCAGCCAGTCTTCACGGAACTATGGCTACACCTTC | CASSQSSRNYGYTF | NA | TRBV4-1 | NA | TRBJ1-2
TGTGCCACCAGTGACCCCGGACGGGTCTATGGCTACACCTTC | CATSDPGRVYGYTF | NA | TRBV24-1 | NA | TRBJ1-2
TGTGCCACCAGTGATCCGAAACAGGGGTACACCGGGGAGCTGTTTTTT | CATSDPKQGYTGELFF | NA | TRBV24-1 | TRBD1 | TRBJ2-2
TGTGCCAGCAGTCCCGGGACAAACTACAATGAGCAGTTCTTC | CASSPGTNYNEQFF | NA | TRBV11-3 | NA | TRBJ2-1
TGCGCCAGCAGCCGAGCTCCCGCCGGGACAGGAGGACCGGAGACCCAGTACTTC | CASSRAPAGTGGPETQYF | few | TRBV4-1 | TRBD1 | TRBJ2-5
TGCGCCAGCAGCACGGACAGGGTGGGGGCGGCGGATACGCAGTATTTT | CASSTDRVGAADTQYF | NA | TRBV5-1 | TRBD1 | TRBJ2-3
TGTGCCACGAGAGGAATTGGCAATCAGCCCCAGCATTTT | CATRGIGNQPQHF | NA | TRBV15 | NA | TRBJ1-5
TGTGCCAGCAGTTCCCTCCCTGGGGCGGAGACTGAAGCTTTCTTT | CASSSLPGAETEAFF | NA | TRBV6-5 | NA | TRBJ1-1
TGTGCCAGCAGTGAAGGGGAGGGGCTAGCGGGGGCCCACACCGGGGAGCTGTTTTTT | CASSEGEGLAGAHTGELFF | few | TRBV2 | TRBD2 | TRBJ2-2
TGTGCCAGAAAGTGGCAGGTCAATACCTGGTCTCAGCCCCAGCATTTT | CARKWQVNTWSQPQHF | once | TRBV7-2 | NA | TRBJ1-5
TGTGCCAGCAGTAGTCAGCGGGGGGGCCTCGGTGAGACCCAGTACTTC | CASSSQRGGLGETQYF | NA | TRBV6-2/TRBV6-3 | TRBD2 | TRBJ2-5
TGTGCCAGCAGGGGGACAGGGGAAGGCTACACCTTC | CASRGTGEGYTF | NA | TRBV25-1 | TRBD1 | TRBJ1-2
TGTGCCAGCAGCCAAGCGGAGACCCAGTACTTC | CASSQAETQYF | NA | TRBV3-1/TRBV3-2 | NA | TRBJ2-5
TGTGCCAGCAGCTTCGGGAGGGTCCAAGAGACCCAGTACTTC | CASSFGRVQETQYF | NA | TRBV11-1 | TRBD2 | TRBJ2-5
TGTGCCAGCAGCTCGGGACTAGCCCAGCGGACCCAGTACTTC | CASSSGLAQRTQYF | once | TRBV7-2 | TRBD2 | TRBJ2-5
TGCGCCAGCAGCTTGGGTTCCGCATTCGAGGAGACCCAGTACTTC | CASSLGSAFEETQYF | NA | TRBV5-1 | NA | TRBJ2-5
TGTGCCAGCAGCCAATTGAACTATGGCTACACCTTC | CASSQLNYGYTF | few | TRBV3-1/TRBV3-2 | NA | TRBJ1-2
TGTGCCACCAAGAGGCGGGGCGGAGAGACCCAGTACTTC | CATKRRGGETQYF | NA | TRBV3-1/TRBV3-2 | NA | TRBJ2-5
TGTGCCAGCAGCTCTTCCGTGGGGGGGGCCACTGAAGCTTTCTTT | CASSSSVGGATEAFF | NA | TRBV7-2 | NA | TRBJ1-1
TGTGCCTGGAGTTCGGGTGACATTCCGGGTACTAATGAAAAACTGTTTTTT | CAWSSGDIPGTNEKLFF | once | TRBV30 | NA | TRBJ1-4
TGTGCCAGCAGCGGACAGGGTAACACAGATACGCAGTATTTT | CASSGQGNTDTQYF | NA | TRBV6-5 | TRBD1 | TRBJ2-3
TGCGCCAGCAGCCAAGACACCCGGGGGGGCCTAGCCAAAAACATTCAGTACTTC | CASSQDTRGGLAKNIQYF | NA | TRBV4-1 | TRBD2 | TRBJ2-4
TGTGCCAGCAGTCCCCAGACAGGGGCGGGCACTGAAGCTTTCTTT | CASSPQTGAGTEAFF | NA | TRBV6-2/TRBV6-3 | TRBD1 | TRBJ1-1
TGTGCCAGCAAACCGGTGGAGAGCTCTGGAAACACCATATATTTT | CASKPVESSGNTIYF | NA | TRBV28 | NA | TRBJ1-3
TGTGCCAGCACCCGAGGACAGCGGAACACTGAAGCTTTCTTT | CASTRGQRNTEAFF | few | TRBV9 | NA | TRBJ1-1
TGTGCCAGCTCACCATCTAAGGACAGGGCCACTGAAGCTTTCTTT | CASSPSKDRATEAFF | NA | TRBV18 | TRBD1 | TRBJ1-1